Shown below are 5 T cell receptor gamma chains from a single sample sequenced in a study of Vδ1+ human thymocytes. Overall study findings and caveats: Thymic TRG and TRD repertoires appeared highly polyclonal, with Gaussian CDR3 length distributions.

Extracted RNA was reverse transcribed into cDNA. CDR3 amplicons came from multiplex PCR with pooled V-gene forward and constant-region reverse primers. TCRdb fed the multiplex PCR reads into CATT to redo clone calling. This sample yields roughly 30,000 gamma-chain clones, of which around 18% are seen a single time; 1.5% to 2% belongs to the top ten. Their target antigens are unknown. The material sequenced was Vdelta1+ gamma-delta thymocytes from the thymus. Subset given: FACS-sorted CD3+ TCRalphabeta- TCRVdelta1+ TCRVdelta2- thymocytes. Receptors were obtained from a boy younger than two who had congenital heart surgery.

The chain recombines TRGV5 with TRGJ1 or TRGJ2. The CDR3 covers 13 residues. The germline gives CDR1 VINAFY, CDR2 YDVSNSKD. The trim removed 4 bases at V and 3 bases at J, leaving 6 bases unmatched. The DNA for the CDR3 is TGTGCCACCTGGGAGTACGGTTATTATAAGAAACTCTTT. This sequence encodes CATWEYGYYKKLF.

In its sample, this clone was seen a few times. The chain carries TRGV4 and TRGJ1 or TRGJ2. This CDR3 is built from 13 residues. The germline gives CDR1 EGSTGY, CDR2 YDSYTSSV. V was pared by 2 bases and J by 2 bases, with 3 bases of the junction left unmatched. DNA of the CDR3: TGTGCCACCTGGGATGTCGATTATTATAAGAAACTCTTT. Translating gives CATWDVDYYKKLF.

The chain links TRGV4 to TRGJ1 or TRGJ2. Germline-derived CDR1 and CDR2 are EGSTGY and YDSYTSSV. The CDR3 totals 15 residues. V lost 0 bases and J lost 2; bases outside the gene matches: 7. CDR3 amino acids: CATWDGLGDYYKKLF. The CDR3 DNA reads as TGTGCCACCTGGGATGGGCTTGGGGATTATTATAAGAAACTCTTT.

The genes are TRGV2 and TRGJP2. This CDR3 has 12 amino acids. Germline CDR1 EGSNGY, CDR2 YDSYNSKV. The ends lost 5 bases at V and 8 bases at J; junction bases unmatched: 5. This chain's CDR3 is CATWAGDWIKTF. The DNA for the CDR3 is TGTGCCACCTGGGCAGGAGATTGGATCAAGACGTTT.

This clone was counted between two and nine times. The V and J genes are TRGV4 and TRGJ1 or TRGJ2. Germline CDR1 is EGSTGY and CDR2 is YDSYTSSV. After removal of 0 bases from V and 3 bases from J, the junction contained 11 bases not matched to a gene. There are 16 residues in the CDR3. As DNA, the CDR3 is TGTGCCACCTGGGATGGGTCCATCCCCATTTATTATAAGAAACTCTTT. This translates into CATWDGSIPIYYKKLF.